This T cell receptor (beta chain) was profiled in a study of glioma-infiltrating T cells after dendritic cell vaccination. Regarding the study as a whole: Complete blood and tumor specimen sets were limited to few patients.

PBMC were collected before vaccination, two weeks after the third vaccination, and at progression. On this clone itself: Its antigen is unidentified.

Up to about 2 ug genomic DNA was used for TCRB CDR3 amplification. Here immunoSEQ multiplex PCR was the method, and the copy in TCRdb shows in-frame clones only, minus some. Counted here are fewer than 85,000 clones, roughly 87% occurring once; the ten biggest clones make up 2.1%. Sequenced material: blood, taken before dendritic cell vaccination. The source of this sequence is a human donor with glioblastoma.

CDR3 residues: CASSLVPGNYGYTF. The CDR3 coding sequence is TGTGCCAGCAGCTTGGTTCCGGGGAACTATGGCTACACCTTC. V is TRBV5-5 and J is TRBJ1-2; no clear D. Germline-derived CDR1 and CDR2 are SGHKS and YYEKEE (reference sequence). V shed 0 bases and J shed 2 bases, with 8 bases lying between them. The CDR3 runs 14 residues.